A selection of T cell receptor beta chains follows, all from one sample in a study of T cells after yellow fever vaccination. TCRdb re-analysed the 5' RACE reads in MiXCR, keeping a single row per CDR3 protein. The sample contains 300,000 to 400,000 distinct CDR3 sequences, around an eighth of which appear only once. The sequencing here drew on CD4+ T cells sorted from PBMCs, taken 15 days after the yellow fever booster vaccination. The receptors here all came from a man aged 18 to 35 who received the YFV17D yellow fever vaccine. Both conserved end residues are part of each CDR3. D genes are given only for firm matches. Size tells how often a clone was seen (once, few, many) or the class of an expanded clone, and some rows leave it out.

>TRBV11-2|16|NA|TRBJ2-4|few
TGTGCCAGCAGCTTAGGCGAACGGGCGGACAAAAACATTCAGTACTTC
CASSLGERADKNIQYF
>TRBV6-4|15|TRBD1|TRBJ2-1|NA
TGTGCCAGCAGTGGTGAGGGGACAGGGGTGAATGAGCAGTTCTTC
CASSGEGTGVNEQFF
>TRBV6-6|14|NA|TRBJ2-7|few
TGTGCCAGCACCAAGGACGGAGCCCCCTACGAGCAGTACTTC
CASTKDGAPYEQYF
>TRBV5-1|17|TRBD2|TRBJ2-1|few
TGCGCCAGCAGCCCCGGACTAGCGGGGGGCCCCTACAATGAGCAGTTCTTC
CASSPGLAGGPYNEQFF
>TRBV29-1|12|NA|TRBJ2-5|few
TGCAGCGTTGATCAGTCAGAAGAGACCCAGTACTTC
CSVDQSEETQYF
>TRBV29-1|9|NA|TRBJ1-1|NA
TGCAGCGTTGATACCGGAGCTTTCTTT
CSVDTGAFF
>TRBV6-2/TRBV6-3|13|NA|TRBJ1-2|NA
TGTGCCAGCAGCTACCGACAGGCGTATGGCTACACCTTC
CASSYRQAYGYTF
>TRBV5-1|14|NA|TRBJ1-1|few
TGCGCCAGCAGCTCCAATCCGGGGGCGACTGAAGCTTTCTTT
CASSSNPGATEAFF
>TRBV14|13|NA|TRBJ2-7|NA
TGTGCCAGCAGCCAAGTTCGAGTTACCGAGCAGTACTTC
CASSQVRVTEQYF
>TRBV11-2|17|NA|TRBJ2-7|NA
TGTGCCAGCAGCTTAGATCCCAGGCAGGGGGGCTCCTACGAGCAGTACTTC
CASSLDPRQGGSYEQYF
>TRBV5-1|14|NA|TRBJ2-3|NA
TGCGCCAGCAGCTTGGAGGGATTCCCAGATACGCAGTATTTT
CASSLEGFPDTQYF
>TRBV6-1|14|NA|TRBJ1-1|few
TGTGCCAGCAGTCCGACAATCATGAACACTGAAGCTTTCTTT
CASSPTIMNTEAFF
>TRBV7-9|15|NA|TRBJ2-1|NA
TGTGCCAGCAGCTTAGGCCCGGTGGGCTACAATGAGCAGTTCTTC
CASSLGPVGYNEQFF
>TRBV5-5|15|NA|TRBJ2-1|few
TGTGCCAGCAGCTTGGGGTCGGCAAGGGACAATGAGCAGTTCTTC
CASSLGSARDNEQFF
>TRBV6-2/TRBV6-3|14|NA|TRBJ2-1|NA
TGTGCCAGCAGTTATCACGCAACCTACAATGAGCAGTTCTTC
CASSYHATYNEQFF
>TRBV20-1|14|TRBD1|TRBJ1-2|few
TGCAGTTCCTGGACAGGGACTATTAGTTATGGCTACACCTTC
CSSWTGTISYGYTF
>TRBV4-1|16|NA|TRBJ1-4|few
TGCGCCAGCAGCCAAGATAGAGGCAGGAGGTATGAAAAACTGTTTTTT
CASSQDRGRRYEKLFF
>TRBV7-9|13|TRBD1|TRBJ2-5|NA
TGTGCCAGCACAAAGGGGGCACAAGAGACCCAGTACTTC
CASTKGAQETQYF
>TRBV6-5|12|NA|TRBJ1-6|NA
TGTGCCAGCAGGGTGGGGTCTTCACCCCTCCACTTT
CASRVGSSPLHF
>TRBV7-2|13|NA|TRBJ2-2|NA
TGTGCCAGCAGCTTCCCAGGGCCCGGGGAGCTGTTTTTT
CASSFPGPGELFF
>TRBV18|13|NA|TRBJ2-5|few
TGTGCCAGCTCCCCTCACCCGGGAGAGACCCAGTACTTC
CASSPHPGETQYF
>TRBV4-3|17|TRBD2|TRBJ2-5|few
TGCGCCAGCAGCCAAAGGACTAGCGGGGGGAACCAAGAGACCCAGTACTTC
CASSQRTSGGNQETQYF
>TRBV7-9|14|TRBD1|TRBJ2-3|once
TGTGCCAGCAGCTTGGACAGGCGCACAGATACGCAGTATTTT
CASSLDRRTDTQYF
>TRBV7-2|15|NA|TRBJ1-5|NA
TGTGCCAGCAGCTTAGGCGTAGGGGGTAGGCAGCCCCAGCATTTT
CASSLGVGGRQPQHF
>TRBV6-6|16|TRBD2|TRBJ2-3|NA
TGTGCCAGCAGCTCCACGACTAGCGCTTGCACAGATACGCAGTATTTT
CASSSTTSACTDTQYF
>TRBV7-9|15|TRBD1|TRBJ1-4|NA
TGTGCCAGCAGCTTAGCCTCGATGACAGGGAAAAAACTGTTTTTT
CASSLASMTGKKLFF
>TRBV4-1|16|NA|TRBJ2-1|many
TGCGCCAGCAGCCAGACCGGGGCGAGCTCCTACAATGAGCAGTTCTTC
CASSQTGASSYNEQFF
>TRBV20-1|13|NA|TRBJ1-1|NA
TGCAGTGCTAGTCCCGGGGGCCTGACTGAAGCTTTCTTT
CSASPGGLTEAFF
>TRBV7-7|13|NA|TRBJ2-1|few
TGTGCTAGCAGCTTAGACACCCACAATGAGCAGTTCTTC
CASSLDTHNEQFF
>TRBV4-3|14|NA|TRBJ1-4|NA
TGCGCCAGCAGCCAAGAGATTAGTAATGAAAAACTGTTTTTT
CASSQEISNEKLFF
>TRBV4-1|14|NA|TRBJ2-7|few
TGCGCCAGCAGCCAAGTTAGGTCAGCCTACGAGCAGTACTTC
CASSQVRSAYEQYF
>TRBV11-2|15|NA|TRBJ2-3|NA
TGTGCCAGCAGCTTAATCCTCAGGAGCACAGATACGCAGTATTTT
CASSLILRSTDTQYF
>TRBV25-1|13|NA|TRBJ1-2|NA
TGTGCCAGCAGCCATCGGGGCAGGGTTGGCTACACCTTC
CASSHRGRVGYTF
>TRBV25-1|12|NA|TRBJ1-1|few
TGTGCCAGCAGTGACCGGACGGCTGAAGCTTTCTTT
CASSDRTAEAFF
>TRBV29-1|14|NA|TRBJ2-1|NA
TGCAGCGCCCAACGTTTAATCCCCTACAATGAGCAGTTCTTC
CSAQRLIPYNEQFF
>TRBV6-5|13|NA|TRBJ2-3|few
TGTGCCAGCAGCCAACGGTTTGTAGATACGCAGTATTTT
CASSQRFVDTQYF
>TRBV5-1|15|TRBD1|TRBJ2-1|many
TGCGCCAGCAGCGGGACAGGGGGGACCTACAATGAGCAGTTCTTC
CASSGTGGTYNEQFF
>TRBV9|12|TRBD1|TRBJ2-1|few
TGTGCCAGCAGCGTGGACAGGGGTGGGCAGTTCTTC
CASSVDRGGQFF
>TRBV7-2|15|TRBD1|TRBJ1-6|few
TGTGCCAGCAGCCCTCTCGGACAGGGCAATTCACCCCTCCACTTT
CASSPLGQGNSPLHF
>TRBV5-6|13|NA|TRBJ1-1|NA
TGTGCCAGCAGCATTGGCACCGTCACTGAAGCTTTCTTT
CASSIGTVTEAFF